This T cell receptor beta chain originates from a study of blood T cell repertoires in COVID-19. Background on the study: There were acute and convalescent COVID-19 samples, and they came from the United States, Italy and Spain.

Individuals in the exposed group had encountered a COVID-19 case within 2 weeks preceding study entry. Trimming at V came to 10 bases and at J to 6 bases, leaving 10 bases not matched to a gene. The CDR3 has 14 residues. Germline V gene sequence: CDR1 WNHNN, CDR2 SYGVQD (reference sequence). Original analysis: Counts of nucleated cells, estimated from reference gene primer amplification, were obtained. Using immunoSEQ multiplex PCR, the repertoire was profiled, and TCRdb retains in-frame clones only, with some absent. D and trimming come from the DNA, and the V and J calls and clone size come from that table. This table holds under 200,000 clones, less than 90% found once.

The chain has TRBV10-1 and TRBJ2-2; 8 positions match TRBD1. The sequencing input was PBMCs or T cells enriched from blood (not recorded which). The receptor comes from a young woman who had been exposed to COVID-19. This chain's CDR3 is CATRAGGESGELFF. In nucleotides, the CDR3 is TGCGCCACCCGGGCAGGGGGCGAATCCGGGGAGCTGTTTTTT.